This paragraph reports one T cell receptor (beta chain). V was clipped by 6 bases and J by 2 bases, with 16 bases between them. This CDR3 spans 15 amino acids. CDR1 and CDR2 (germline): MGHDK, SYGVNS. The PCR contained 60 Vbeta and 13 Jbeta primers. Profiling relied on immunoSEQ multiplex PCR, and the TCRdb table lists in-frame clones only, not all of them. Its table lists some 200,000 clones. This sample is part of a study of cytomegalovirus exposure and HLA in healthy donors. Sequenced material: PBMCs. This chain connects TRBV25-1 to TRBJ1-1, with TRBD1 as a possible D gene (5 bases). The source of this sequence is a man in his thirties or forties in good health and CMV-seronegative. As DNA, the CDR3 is TGTGCCAGCAGGTTCGCGATGGGGGGAAACACTGAAGCTTTCTTT. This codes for CASRFAMGGNTEAFF.